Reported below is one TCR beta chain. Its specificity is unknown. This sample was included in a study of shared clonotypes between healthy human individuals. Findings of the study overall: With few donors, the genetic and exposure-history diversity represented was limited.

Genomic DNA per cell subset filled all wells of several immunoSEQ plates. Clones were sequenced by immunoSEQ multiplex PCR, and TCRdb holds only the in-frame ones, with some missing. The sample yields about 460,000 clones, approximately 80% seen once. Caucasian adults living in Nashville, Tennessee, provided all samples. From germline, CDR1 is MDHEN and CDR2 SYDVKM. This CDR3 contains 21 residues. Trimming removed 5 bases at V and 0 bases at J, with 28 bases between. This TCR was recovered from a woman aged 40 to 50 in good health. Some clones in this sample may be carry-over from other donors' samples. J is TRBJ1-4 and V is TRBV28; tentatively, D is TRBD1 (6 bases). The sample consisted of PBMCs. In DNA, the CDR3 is TGTGCCAGCAGTCCCGTGATGGGGGGGCGACCAGAATTTGCAACTAATGAAAAACTGTTTTTT. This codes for CASSPVMGGRPEFATNEKLFF.